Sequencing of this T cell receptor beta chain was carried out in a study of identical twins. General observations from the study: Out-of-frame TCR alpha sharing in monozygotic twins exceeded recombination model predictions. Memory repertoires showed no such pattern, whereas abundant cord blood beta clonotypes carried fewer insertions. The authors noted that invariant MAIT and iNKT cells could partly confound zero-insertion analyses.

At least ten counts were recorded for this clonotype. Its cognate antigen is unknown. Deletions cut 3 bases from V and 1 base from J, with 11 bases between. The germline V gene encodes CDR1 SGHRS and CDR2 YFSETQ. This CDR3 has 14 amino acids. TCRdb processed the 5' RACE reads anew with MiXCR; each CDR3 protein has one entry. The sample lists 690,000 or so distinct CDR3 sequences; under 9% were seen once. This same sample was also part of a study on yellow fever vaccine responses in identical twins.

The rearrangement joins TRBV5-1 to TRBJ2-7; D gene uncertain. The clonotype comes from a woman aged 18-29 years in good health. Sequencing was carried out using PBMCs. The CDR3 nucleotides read TGCGCCAGCAGCTCTCACATGTCATCCTACGAGCAGTACTTC. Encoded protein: CASSSHMSSYEQYF. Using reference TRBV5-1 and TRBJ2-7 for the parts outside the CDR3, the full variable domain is KAGVTQTPRYLIKTRGQQVTLSCSPISGHRSVSWYQQTPGQGLQFLFEYFSETQRNKGNFPGRFSGRQFSNSRSEMNVSTLELGDSALYLCASSSHMSSYEQYFGPGTRLTVT.